This note documents a single T cell receptor beta chain sequence. No antigen is known for it. Healthy bone marrow donors supplied every sample. The sample comes from a study of cytomegalovirus exposure and HLA in healthy donors. Study background: Of all 400 or so donors who were genotyped, around 82% belonged to the Caucasian-associated ancestry cluster.

Findings and limits, study-wide: As immune exposure information, only CMV serostatus was available. Rare TCR sequences predominated, though certain public TCRs were found in many donors.

The CDR3 sequence is 14 residues long. Trimming took 6 bases from V and 5 from J; bases not matched to a gene: 6. CDR1 is WSHSY and CDR2 is SAAADI in the germline V gene. Researchers ran the PCR with 60 Vbeta and 13 Jbeta primers. Data came from immunoSEQ multiplex PCR; TCRdb stores just in-frame clones and leaves some out. The sample has some 91,000 clones; roughly 80% are singletons. J is TRBJ1-3 and V is TRBV10-2; 8 bases line up with TRBD1. The receptor comes from a man aged 35 to 55 in good health and CMV-seropositive. The source material was PBMCs. CDR3 region: CASSQGQERNTIYF. The CDR3 DNA sequence: TGCGCCAGCAGCCAGGGACAGGAGAGAAACACCATATATTTT.